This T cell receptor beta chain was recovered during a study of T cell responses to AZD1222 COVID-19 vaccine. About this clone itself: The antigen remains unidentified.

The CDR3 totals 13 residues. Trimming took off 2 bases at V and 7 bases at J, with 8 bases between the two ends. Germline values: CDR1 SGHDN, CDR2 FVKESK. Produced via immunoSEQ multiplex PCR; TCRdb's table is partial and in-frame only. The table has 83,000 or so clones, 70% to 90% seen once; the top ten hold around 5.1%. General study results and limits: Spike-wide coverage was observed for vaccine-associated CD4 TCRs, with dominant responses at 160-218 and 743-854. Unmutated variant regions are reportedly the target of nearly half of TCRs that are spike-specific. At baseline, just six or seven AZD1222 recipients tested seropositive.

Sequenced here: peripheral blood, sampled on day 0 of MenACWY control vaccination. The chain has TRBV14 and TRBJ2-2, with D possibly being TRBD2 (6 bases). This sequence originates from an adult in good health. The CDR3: CASSQRRDGELFF. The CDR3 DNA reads TGTGCCAGCAGCCAAAGGCGGGACGGGGAGCTGTTTTTT.